These 27 T cell receptor beta chains were sequenced from one sample in a study of neoadjuvant anti-PD-1 for oral cavity cancer. Repertoires were generated with immunoSEQ multiplex PCR, while TCRdb's copy carries only in-frame clones and drops some. The sample records some 15,000 clones, 70% to 85% being singletons. Documented time point: after neoadjuvant nivolumab, at surgical resection. The sequenced sample was PBMCs, obtained after nivolumab (anti-PD-1) treatment. These TCRs come from a person aged 35 to 85 with oral cavity squamous cell carcinoma.

The DNA for the CDR3 is TGTGCCAGCAGCTTAGGCGGAGACCGAAGGGTGCAGCCCCAGCATTTT. Translated: CASSLGGDRRVQPQHF. The chain carries TRBV7-6 and TRBJ1-5; D is unclear. This CDR3 spans 16 amino acids. The V gene lost 1 base and the J gene lost 7 bases, with 17 bases spanning the gap. Germline CDR1 reads SGHVS; CDR2 reads FNYEAQ.

V and J are TRBV11-2 and TRBJ2-1; TRBD2 might be the D (5 bases). This CDR3 region has 14 residues. V was pared by 0 bases and J by 12 bases, with 15 bases between. The V gene's germline CDR1 is SGHAT and CDR2 FQNNGV. The CDR3 sequence is CASSLDAGHPAQFF. In nucleotides, the CDR3 is TGTGCCAGCAGCTTAGATGCGGGCCATCCGGCGCAGTTCTTC.

Only one count was recorded for this clone. The chain employs TRBV2 and TRBJ1-1; D call uncertain. Trimming stripped 7 bases from V and 6 bases from J, with 9 bases between. This CDR3 spans 11 amino acids. Germline CDR1 is SNHLY and CDR2 is FYNNEI. Written as DNA, the CDR3 is TGTGCCAGCATGGACGGGGCTGAAGCTTTCTTT. Translated, it gives CASMDGAEAFF.

The chain is built from TRBV6-1 and TRBJ2-7; 9 nucleotides line up with TRBD1. V shed 1 base, J shed 7 bases, and the junction held 11 bases outside the gene matches. Germline CDR1 reads MNHNS; CDR2 reads SASEGT. The CDR3 has 16 residues. The CDR3 is CASSEGGGTGWWEQYF. The CDR3 region has the DNA TGTGCCAGCAGTGAAGGAGGAGGGACAGGGTGGTGGGAGCAGTACTTC.

This clone is a singleton in its sample. The chain combines TRBV11-1 with TRBJ2-7, with 11 bases fitting TRBD1. This CDR3 is 15 amino acids long. The V gene's germline CDR1 is SGHAT and CDR2 FQDESV (reference sequence). J was trimmed by 7 bases and V by 1 base; bases with no gene match: 6. CDR3 in DNA: TGTGCCAGCAGCTTAGTTGGACAGGGGGCTCGAGAGCAGTACTTC. It specifies CASSLVGQGAREQYF.

V and J are TRBV2 and TRBJ1-4, with D unresolved. V lost 8 bases and J 0 bases, leaving 13 bases between the germline ends. This CDR3 has 15 amino acids. Per germline, CDR1 SNHLY and CDR2 FYNNEI. DNA for the CDR3: TGTGCCAGCCGCCGAATGGTGGCAACTAATGAAAAACTGTTTTTT. Amino acids: CASRRMVATNEKLFF.

This chain uses TRBV7-2 with TRBJ2-1; 8 positions agree with TRBD1. Germline V lookup: CDR1 SGHTA, CDR2 FQGNSA. J gave up 7 bases and V 2 bases, and 7 bases lay outside the gene matches. This CDR3 is 15 amino acids long. The CDR3 here is CASSLTDRAGNEQFF. The CDR3 nucleotides are TGTGCCAGCAGCTTAACGGACAGGGCAGGAAATGAGCAGTTCTTC.

The chain combines TRBV29-1 with TRBJ2-7; a possible D gene is TRBD2 (5 bases). The CDR3 covers 14 residues. Trimming cost V 2 bases and J 2 bases, with 13 bases left between them. CDR1 and CDR2 (germline): SQVTM, ANQGSEA. CDR3 nucleotides: TGCAGCGTTGAAAAAACGACCGGGGCCTACGAGCAGTACTTC. Translating it yields CSVEKTTGAYEQYF.

The J gene is TRBJ2-5, the V gene TRBV2; TRBD2 matches 7 bases. The CDR3 sequence is 11 residues long. The germline V gene encodes CDR1 SNHLY and CDR2 FYNNEI. Germline trimming cut 6 bases from V and 5 bases from J; bases unmatched to any gene: 0. The DNA of the CDR3 is TGTGCCAGCAGGGGGGGGGAGACCCAGTACTTC. Translation gives CASRGGETQYF.

The chain employs TRBV11-2 and TRBJ2-7, with D possibly matching TRBD2 (5 bases). The CDR3 has 14 residues. In germline, CDR1 is SGHAT, CDR2 FQNNGV. The V end lost 4 bases, the J end lost 4 bases, and 14 bases lay between the germline ends. In nucleotides, the CDR3 is TGTGCCAGCAGCTCTCTAGAACGGGATTACGAGCAGTACTTC. This gives the protein CASSSLERDYEQYF.

The chain employs TRBV27 and TRBJ1-1, with D possibly being TRBD1 (6 bases). The CDR3 loop spans 15 amino acids. Germline CDR1 and CDR2: MNHEY and SMNVEV (reference sequence). Trimming took 4 bases from V and 0 from J, leaving 12 bases between them. The CDR3 DNA is TGTGCCAGCAGTTCCCCTCGACAGGTGAACACTGAAGCTTTCTTT. Translation: CASSSPRQVNTEAFF.

The V gene is TRBV11-3, the J gene TRBJ2-2; TRBD1 is a possible D gene (5 bases). Germline CDR1 reads SGHNT; CDR2 reads YENEEA. V was cut by 4 bases and J by 6 bases, with 9 bases left in between. The length of the CDR3 is 13 residues. CDR3 bases: TGTGCCAGCAGCTCCAGGGATCCCGGGGAGCTGTTTTTT. Protein product: CASSSRDPGELFF. The whole variable domain, remainder taken from reference TRBV11-3 and TRBJ2-2, is EAGVVQSPRYKIIEKKQPVAFWCNPISGHNTLYWYLQNLGQGPELLIRYENEEAVDDSQLPKDRFSAERLKGVDSTLKIQPAELGDSAVYLCASSSRDPGELFFGEGSRLTVL.

CDR3 in amino acids: CASSQDRTGGRETQYF. In DNA form, the CDR3 reads TGTGCCAGCAGCCAAGATAGGACAGGGGGCAGGGAGACCCAGTACTTC. The chain is built from TRBV4-2 and TRBJ2-5, with 11 bases aligning to TRBD1. Germline CDR1 is LGHNA and CDR2 is YNFKEQ. The CDR3 has 16 residues. J gave up 5 bases and V 0 bases, and 5 bases lay outside the gene matches.

The table lists this clone with a count of one. The chain uses TRBV10-3 and TRBJ2-2; unclear D gene. The CDR3 length is 12 residues. Germline values: CDR1 ENHRY, CDR2 SYGVKD. V shed 6 bases and J shed 5 bases, with 7 bases lying between them. This CDR3 reads CAIRPQTGELFF. The CDR3, as DNA: TGTGCCATCAGGCCTCAGACCGGGGAGCTGTTTTTT.

This chain joins TRBV28 and TRBJ2-1, with 10 bases lining up with TRBD1. The CDR3 is 15 residues long. The V gene's germline CDR1 is MDHEN and CDR2 SYDVKM. The trim removed 4 bases at V and 9 bases at J, leaving 9 bases unmatched. As DNA, the CDR3 is TGTGCCAGCAGTTCCCTCCGAAGGACAGGGGGTGAGCAGTTCTTC. This encodes CASSSLRRTGGEQFF.

In its sample, this clone was seen a few times. The J gene is TRBJ1-1, the V gene TRBV5-1, with TRBD1 as a possible D gene (6 bases). CDR1 and CDR2 from the germline V gene are SGHRS and YFSETQ. Trimming cost V 3 bases and J 1 base, with 16 bases left between them. This CDR3 contains 16 residues. CDR3 amino acids: CASSSKSRGQNTEAFF. CDR3 sequence (DNA): TGCGCCAGCAGCTCGAAATCCCGGGGGCAGAACACTGAAGCTTTCTTT.

The chain links TRBV6-5 to TRBJ1-1, with 10 positions matching TRBD1. The CDR3 extends over 15 amino acids. The V and J ends lost 5 bases and 1 base, in that order; junction bases with no gene match: 4. Germline-derived CDR1 and CDR2 are MNHEY and SVGAGI. DNA for the CDR3: TGTGCCAGCAGTCGACAGGGGGCCGGGAACACTGAAGCTTTCTTT. Translating gives CASSRQGAGNTEAFF.

V and J are TRBV5-1 and TRBJ2-2; no clear D. The CDR3 sequence is 14 residues long. The germline V gene encodes CDR1 SGHRS and CDR2 YFSETQ. Trimming cost V 4 bases and J 1 base, with 8 bases left between them. DNA for the CDR3: TGCGCCAGCAGCCATCACAAGAACACCGGGGAGCTGTTTTTT. Amino acid sequence: CASSHHKNTGELFF.

This clone was recorded a few times. V is TRBV5-1 and J is TRBJ2-2; 10 bases fit TRBD2. V gave up 4 bases and J gave up 1 base; unmatched junction bases: 13. CDR3 length: 19 residues. Germline lookup yields CDR1 SGHRS and CDR2 YFSETQ. Here the CDR3 DNA reads TGCGCCAGCAGCCAGCGAGTAGCGGGAGGTCGGATGAACACCGGGGAGCTGTTTTTT. It codes for CASSQRVAGGRMNTGELFF.

This rearrangement joins TRBV11-2 to TRBJ1-2, with TRBD1 matching 9 bases. The CDR3 has 13 residues. Looked up from germline, CDR1 is SGHAT and CDR2 is FQNNGV. The trim removed 6 bases at V and 4 bases at J, leaving 3 bases unmatched. In DNA form, the CDR3 reads TGTGCCAGCAGGGGACAGGGCCTCTATGGCTACACCTTC. Translating it yields CASRGQGLYGYTF.

J is TRBJ1-2 and V is TRBV5-4; TRBD1 matches 8 bases. Germline loops: CDR1 SGHNT, CDR2 YYREEE (reference sequence). The CDR3 consists of 14 residues. V dropped 4 bases and J dropped 8; count of bases not matched to a gene: 10. The CDR3 loop is CASSNTGTGKGYTF. CDR3 sequence (DNA): TGTGCCAGCAGCAACACCGGGACAGGCAAGGGCTACACCTTC.

The chain links TRBV7-9 to TRBJ1-2; weak D call: TRBD1 (5 bases). Trimming stripped 5 bases from V and 8 bases from J, with 12 bases between. Germline-derived CDR1 and CDR2 are SEHNR and FQNEAQ (reference sequence). The CDR3 runs to 12 residues. DNA of the CDR3: TGTGCCAGCAGCCCTCAGGGTGAGGGCTACACCTTC. Encoded protein: CASSPQGEGYTF.

J is TRBJ2-2 and V is TRBV2; 7 bases align to TRBD2. CDR3 length equals 14 residues. The trim removed 7 bases at V and 4 bases at J, leaving 6 bases unmatched. Germline V CDR1 and CDR2: SNHLY, FYNNEI. CDR3 DNA sequence: TGTGCCAGCAAAGGGGACTACCTCACCGGGGAGCTGTTTTTT. As protein: CASKGDYLTGELFF.

This clone was picked up one time. This chain links TRBV5-4 with TRBJ2-5; D gene uncertain. Germline assignment: CDR1 SGHNT and CDR2 YYREEE (reference sequence). V dropped 1 base and J dropped 9 bases, with 13 bases sitting between them. The CDR3 totals 13 residues. CDR3 region: CASSLYGASAQYF. The DNA for the CDR3 is TGTGCCAGCAGCTTGTACGGCGCCTCGGCCCAGTACTTC.

The chain employs TRBV4-2 and TRBJ1-1, with TRBD1 as a possible D gene (5 bases). The CDR3 totals 16 residues. The ends were cut back, 0 bases at V and 0 bases at J, with 11 bases in the middle. Looked up from germline, CDR1 is LGHNA and CDR2 is YNFKEQ. CDR3 coding DNA: TGTGCCAGCAGCCAAGATATTCCAGGGATGAACACTGAAGCTTTCTTT. It is translated as CASSQDIPGMNTEAFF.

J is TRBJ2-5 and V is TRBV7-6; D uncertain. CDR1 SGHVS and CDR2 FNYEAQ come from the germline V gene. V shed 3 bases and J shed 0 bases, with 5 bases lying between them. This CDR3 contains 13 residues. CDR3 protein: CASSFSDQETQYF. For the CDR3, the DNA is TGTGCCAGCAGCTTCAGCGACCAAGAGACCCAGTACTTC.

This chain joins TRBV29-1 and TRBJ1-1; tentative D call: TRBD1 (6 bases). Deletions cut 5 bases from V and 1 base from J, with 8 bases between. The length of the CDR3 is 12 residues. Germline V gene sequence: CDR1 SQVTM, CDR2 ANQGSEA. Here the CDR3 DNA reads TGCAGCGTTACGGGGGCGAACACTGAAGCTTTCTTT. Translating gives CSVTGANTEAFF.